This TCR beta chain was captured in a study of blood T cell repertoires in COVID-19. Study context: The study drew acute and convalescent COVID-19 samples from the United States, Italy and Spain.

Enrolment of Seattle patients took place during active infection, and they were followed longitudinally. Here immunoSEQ multiplex PCR was the method, and the copy in TCRdb shows in-frame clones only, minus some. The table records tens of thousands of clones, roughly four fifths of them present only once. The CDR3 consists of 14 residues. Per the germline V gene, CDR1 is SGHTS and CDR2 is YDEGEE. V was pared by 5 bases and J by 0 bases, with 9 bases between. The chain carries TRBV5-8 and TRBJ1-5, with D hard to call. The source is a woman aged 65 to 85 with COVID-19, enrolled during active disease. Sequenced: peripheral blood. This chain's CDR3 is CASSHSYSNQPQHF. The CDR3 nucleotides read TGTGCCAGCAGTCACAGTTATAGCAATCAGCCCCAGCATTTT.